This T cell receptor (beta chain) comes out of a study of blood T cell repertoires in COVID-19. Turning to the study itself: The study drew acute and convalescent COVID-19 samples from the United States, Italy and Spain. Sample material is recorded as cDNA or gDNA derived from T cells, B-cell-depleted T cells, or PBMCs.

Original handling: Estimates of nucleated cell counts were drawn from the amplification of reference gene primers. Here immunoSEQ multiplex PCR was the method, and the copy in TCRdb shows in-frame clones only, minus some. The D gene and trimming were derived from the DNA, and the V and J assignments and clone size from that table. The sample includes some 43,000 clones, approximately 88% seen only once; the top ten take around 4.5%. Trimming cost V 0 bases and J 5 bases, with 7 bases left between them. This CDR3 comprises 13 residues. CDR1 MNHEY and CDR2 SVGAGI come from the germline V gene. The chain has TRBV6-5 and TRBJ1-2; D gene uncertain. Sequencing was done on a sample of peripheral blood. The receptor comes from a man in his forties or fifties with active COVID-19. CDR3 amino acids: CASSYSREYGYTF. The CDR3, as DNA: TGTGCCAGCAGTTACTCGAGGGAATATGGCTACACCTTC.